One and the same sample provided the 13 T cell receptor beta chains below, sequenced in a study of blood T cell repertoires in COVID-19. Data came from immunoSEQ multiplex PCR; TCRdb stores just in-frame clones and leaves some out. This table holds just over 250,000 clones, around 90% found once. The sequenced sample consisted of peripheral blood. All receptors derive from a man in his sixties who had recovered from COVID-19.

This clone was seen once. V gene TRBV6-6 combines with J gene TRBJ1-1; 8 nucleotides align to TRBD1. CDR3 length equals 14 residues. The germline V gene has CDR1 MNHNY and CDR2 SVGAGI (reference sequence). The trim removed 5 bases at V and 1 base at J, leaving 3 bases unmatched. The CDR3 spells CASSRTGTNTEAFF. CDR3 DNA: TGTGCCAGCAGTCGGACAGGGACGAACACTGAAGCTTTCTTT.

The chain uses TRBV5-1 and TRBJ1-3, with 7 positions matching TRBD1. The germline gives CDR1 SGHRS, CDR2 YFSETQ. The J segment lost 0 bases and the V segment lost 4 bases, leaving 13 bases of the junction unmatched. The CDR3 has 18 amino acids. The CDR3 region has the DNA TGCGCCAGCAGCCAAGGCCGGGACAGCCGATTCTCTGGAAACACCATATATTTT. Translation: CASSQGRDSRFSGNTIYF.

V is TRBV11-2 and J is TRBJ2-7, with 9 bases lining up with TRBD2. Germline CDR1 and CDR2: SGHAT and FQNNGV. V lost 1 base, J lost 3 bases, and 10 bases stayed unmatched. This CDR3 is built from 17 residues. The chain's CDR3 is CASSLGWLAGKIYEQYF. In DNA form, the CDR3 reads TGTGCCAGCAGCTTAGGGTGGCTAGCGGGGAAAATCTACGAGCAGTACTTC.

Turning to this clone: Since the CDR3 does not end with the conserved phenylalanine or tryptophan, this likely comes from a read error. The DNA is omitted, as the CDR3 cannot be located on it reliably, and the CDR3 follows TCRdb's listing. CDR3 loop: CASSETRRDRLLV. V usage is TRBV6-1 and J usage is TRBJ1-1; TRBD1 is the table's D call, not checked against the DNA. Including both end residues, the CDR3 is 13 amino acids long. Germline V CDR1 and CDR2: MNHNS, SASEGT.

CDR3 coding DNA: TGTGCCAACCTGACCGGGACAGGGGTCAATCAGCCCCAGCATTTT. Its translation is CANLTGTGVNQPQHF. This chain links TRBV25-1 with TRBJ1-5, with TRBD1 matching over 10 bases. The CDR3 has 15 amino acids. Germline CDR1 is MGHDK and CDR2 is SYGVNS. Trimming removed 10 bases from V and 3 bases from J; junction bases left unmatched: 9.

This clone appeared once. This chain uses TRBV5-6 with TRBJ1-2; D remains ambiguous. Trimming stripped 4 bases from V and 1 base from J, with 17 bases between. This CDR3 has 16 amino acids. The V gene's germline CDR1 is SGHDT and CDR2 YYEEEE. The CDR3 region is CASSHSRIGFNYGYTF. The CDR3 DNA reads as TGTGCCAGCAGCCACTCCCGCATCGGTTTTAACTATGGCTACACCTTC.

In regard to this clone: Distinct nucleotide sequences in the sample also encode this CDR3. DNA for the CDR3: TGTGCCAGCAGCGTACCCGGCTCTGGGGCCAACGTCCTGACTTTC. Amino acid sequence: CASSVPGSGANVLTF. The rearrangement joins TRBV9 to TRBJ2-6; D gene unclear. This CDR3 has 15 residues. In germline, CDR1 is SGDLS, CDR2 YYNGEE. Trimming removed 1 base at V and 0 bases at J, with 5 bases between.

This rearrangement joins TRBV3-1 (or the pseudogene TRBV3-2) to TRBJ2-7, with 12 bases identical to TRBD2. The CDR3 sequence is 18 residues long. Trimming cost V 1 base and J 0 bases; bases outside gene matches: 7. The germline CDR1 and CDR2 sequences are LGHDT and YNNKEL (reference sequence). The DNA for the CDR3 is TGTGCCAGCAGCCAAGGTGGCCTAGCGGGGGGGAGCTCCTACGAGCAGTACTTC. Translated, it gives CASSQGGLAGGSSYEQYF.

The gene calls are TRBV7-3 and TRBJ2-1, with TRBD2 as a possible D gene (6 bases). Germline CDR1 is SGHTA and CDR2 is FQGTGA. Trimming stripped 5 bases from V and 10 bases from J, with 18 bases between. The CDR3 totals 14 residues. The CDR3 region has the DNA TGTGCCAGCAGCCATCCGGGACTGGGCGGAGAGCAGTTCTTC. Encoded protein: CASSHPGLGGEQFF.

The CDR3 reads CASSPDRVVGYTF. Written as DNA, the CDR3 is TGTGCCAGTAGTCCAGACAGGGTAGTTGGCTACACCTTC. The chain couples TRBV19 to TRBJ1-2; TRBD1 agrees at 7 bases. Germline V gene lookup returns CDR1 LNHDA and CDR2 SQIVND (reference sequence). The CDR3 loop spans 13 amino acids. Trimming at V came to 5 bases and at J to 7 bases, leaving 7 bases not matched to a gene. The full variable domain, in which reference TRBV19 and TRBJ1-2 provide the parts outside the CDR3, is DGGITQSPKYLFRKEGQNVTLSCEQNLNHDAMYWYRQDPGQGLRLIYYSQIVNDFQKGDIAEGYSVSREKKESFPLTVTSAQKNPTAFYLCASSPDRVVGYTFGSGTRLTVV.

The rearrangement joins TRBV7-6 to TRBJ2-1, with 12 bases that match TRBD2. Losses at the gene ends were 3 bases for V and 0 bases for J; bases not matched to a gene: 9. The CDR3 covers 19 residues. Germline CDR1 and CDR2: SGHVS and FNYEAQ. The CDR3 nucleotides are TGTGCCAGCAGCTTGAGGCTAGCGGGGGGGATGAGCTCCTACAATGAGCAGTTCTTC. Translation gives CASSLRLAGGMSSYNEQFF.

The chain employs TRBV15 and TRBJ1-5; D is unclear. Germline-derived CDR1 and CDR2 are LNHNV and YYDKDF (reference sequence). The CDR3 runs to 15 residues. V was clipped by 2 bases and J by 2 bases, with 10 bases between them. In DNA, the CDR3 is TGTGCCACCAGCAGACGAGCGTCGGGCAATCAGCCCCAGCATTTT. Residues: CATSRRASGNQPQHF.

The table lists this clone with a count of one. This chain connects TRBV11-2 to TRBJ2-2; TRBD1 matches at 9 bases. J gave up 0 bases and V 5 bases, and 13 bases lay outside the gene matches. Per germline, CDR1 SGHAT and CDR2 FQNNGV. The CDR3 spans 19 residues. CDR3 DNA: TGTGCCAGCAGCCTTCGGCAACGGGACAGGGTTACGAACACCGGGGAGCTGTTTTTT. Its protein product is CASSLRQRDRVTNTGELFF.